This entry lists 9 T cell receptor beta chains sequenced from one sample in a study of cytomegalovirus exposure and HLA in healthy donors. Use of 60 Vbeta and 13 Jbeta primers characterized the PCR. Using immunoSEQ multiplex PCR, the repertoire was profiled, and TCRdb retains in-frame clones only, with some absent. The table records roughly 120,000 clones, about three quarters of them present only once. Sequences were obtained from PBMCs. Receptors originate from a man between 60 and 70 years old in good health and CMV-seropositive.

The J gene is TRBJ2-7, the V gene TRBV15; perhaps TRBD2 as D (5 bases). Trimming left V 0 bases short and J 4 bases short, with 10 bases between. CDR1 is LNHNV and CDR2 is YYDKDF in the germline V gene (reference sequence). The CDR3 length is 14 residues. This chain's CDR3 is CATSRDEGVYEQYF. CDR3 nucleotide sequence: TGTGCCACCAGCAGAGACGAGGGAGTATACGAGCAGTACTTC.

This clone was counted between two and nine times. V and J are TRBV4-1 and TRBJ1-3, with D possibly TRBD1 on 5 matching bases. Germline lookup yields CDR1 MGHRA and CDR2 YSYEKL. This CDR3 spans 15 amino acids. V was trimmed by 5 bases and J by 4 bases, leaving 15 bases between them. Written as DNA, the CDR3 is TGCGCCAGCAGCACCCGACAGAGCCTCGGAAACACCATATATTTT. Protein: CASSTRQSLGNTIYF.

The chain carries TRBV6-5 and TRBJ2-2; D is undetermined. This CDR3 contains 14 residues. Trimming left V 0 bases short and J 4 bases short, with 6 bases between. The germline V gene encodes CDR1 MNHEY and CDR2 SVGAGI. This CDR3 reads CASSYSPSTGELFF. The CDR3 bases are TGTGCCAGCAGTTACTCGCCTAGCACCGGGGAGCTGTTTTTT.

This rearrangement joins TRBV19 to TRBJ1-1; 7 nucleotides align to TRBD1. The V segment lost 5 bases and the J segment 4 bases; nucleotides outside the gene matches: 7. Germline loops: CDR1 LNHDA, CDR2 SQIVND (reference sequence). CDR3 length equals 14 residues. Here the CDR3 DNA reads TGTGCCAGTAGTGTGACAGGGTCAGGCACTGAAGCTTTCTTT. Translating gives CASSVTGSGTEAFF.

This clone was counted between two and nine times. J is TRBJ2-1 and V is TRBV16; D remains ambiguous. V dropped 2 bases and J dropped 0 bases, with 14 bases sitting between them. Germline V gene data show CDR1 as KGHSY and CDR2 as FQNENV. The CDR3 is 17 residues long. CDR3 amino acids: CASSQVERLSSYNEQFF. The CDR3 DNA follows: TGTGCCAGCAGCCAAGTGGAGAGGCTGAGCTCCTACAATGAGCAGTTCTTC.

The J gene is TRBJ1-4, the V gene TRBV5-1; 11 bases match TRBD1. Per the germline V gene, CDR1 is SGHRS and CDR2 is YFSETQ. Trimming at V came to 4 bases and at J to 8 bases, leaving 4 bases not matched to a gene. There are 14 residues in the CDR3. The CDR3 DNA is TGCGCCAGCAGCACTGGACAGGGGGCCGAAAAACTGTTTTTT. Protein: CASSTGQGAEKLFF.

The chain uses TRBV19 and TRBJ2-6, with D perhaps matching TRBD1 (5 bases). Trimming shortened V by 1 base and J by 0 bases, and 16 bases separated the two germline ends. Germline CDR1 LNHDA, CDR2 SQIVND (reference sequence). This CDR3 is 19 amino acids long. This CDR3 reads CASSIARTSTLSGANVLTF. CDR3 nucleotide sequence: TGTGCCAGTAGTATAGCAAGGACATCAACCCTCTCTGGGGCCAACGTCCTGACTTTC.

The rearrangement joins TRBV7-8 to TRBJ2-1; maybe TRBD2 (6 bases). Germline loops: CDR1 SGHVS, CDR2 FQNEAQ. The V gene lost 5 bases and the J gene lost 8 bases, with 7 bases spanning the gap. The CDR3 is 11 residues long. DNA for the CDR3: TGTGCCAGCAGCCCTAGCGATGAGCAGTTCTTC. Its translation: CASSPSDEQFF.

This chain links TRBV7-8 with TRBJ2-7; no firm D call. The CDR3 totals 13 residues. The germline CDR1 and CDR2 sequences are SGHVS and FQNEAQ. V lost 1 base, J lost 4 bases, and 8 bases lay in between. The DNA for the CDR3 is TGTGCCAGCAGCTTAGACAGAATGTACGAGCAGTACTTC. Encoded protein: CASSLDRMYEQYF.